The clone carrying this T cell receptor (beta chain) turned up a few times. This CDR3 is built from 15 residues. Germline V gene lookup returns CDR1 MGHRA and CDR2 YSYEKL. With 5 bases clipped from V and 8 bases from J, the junction kept 9 bases outside the gene matches. Clones were sequenced by immunoSEQ multiplex PCR, and TCRdb holds only the in-frame ones, with some missing. The data show tens of thousands of clones, 85% to 90% seen once. The data are from a study of OX40 agonist ivuxolimab in advanced cancers. Study-level background: Three partial responders included one hepatocellular carcinoma patient and two cutaneous melanoma patients.

V is TRBV4-1 and J is TRBJ2-1, with 10 nucleotides matching TRBD2. Source: CD4+ or CD8+ T cells sorted from blood, taken in a trial of the OX40 agonist ivuxolimab. The origin of this receptor is an adult with an advanced solid tumor such as melanoma, head and neck, liver or kidney cancer. In DNA form, the CDR3 reads TGCGCCAGCAGCTTGCAGCGGGGGGGCACAGATGAGCAGTTCTTC. Translation gives CASSLQRGGTDEQFF.